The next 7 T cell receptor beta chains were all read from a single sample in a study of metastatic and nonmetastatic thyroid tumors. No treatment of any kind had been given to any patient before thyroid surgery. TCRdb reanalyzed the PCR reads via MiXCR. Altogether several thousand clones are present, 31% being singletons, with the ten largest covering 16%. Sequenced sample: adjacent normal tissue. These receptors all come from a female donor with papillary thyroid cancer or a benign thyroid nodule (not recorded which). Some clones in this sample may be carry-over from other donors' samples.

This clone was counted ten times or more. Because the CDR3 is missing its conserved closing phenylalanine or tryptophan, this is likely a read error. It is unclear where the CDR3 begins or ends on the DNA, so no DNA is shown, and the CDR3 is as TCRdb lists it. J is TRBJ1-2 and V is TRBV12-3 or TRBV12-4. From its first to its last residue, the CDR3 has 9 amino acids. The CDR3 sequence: CASRKGGVE.

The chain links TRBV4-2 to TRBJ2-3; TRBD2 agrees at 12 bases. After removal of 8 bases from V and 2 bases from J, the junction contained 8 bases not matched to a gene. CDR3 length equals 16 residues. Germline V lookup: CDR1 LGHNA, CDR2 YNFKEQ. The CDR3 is CASGPLAGGATDTQYF. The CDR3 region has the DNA TGTGCCAGCGGCCCACTAGCGGGGGGCGCCACAGATACGCAGTATTTT.

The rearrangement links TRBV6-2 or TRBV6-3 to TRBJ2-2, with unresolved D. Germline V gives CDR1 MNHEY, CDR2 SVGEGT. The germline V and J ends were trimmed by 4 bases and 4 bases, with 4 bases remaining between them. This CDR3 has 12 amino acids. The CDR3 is CASSLITGELFF. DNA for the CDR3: TGTGCCAGCAGTTTAATCACCGGGGAGCTGTTTTTT.

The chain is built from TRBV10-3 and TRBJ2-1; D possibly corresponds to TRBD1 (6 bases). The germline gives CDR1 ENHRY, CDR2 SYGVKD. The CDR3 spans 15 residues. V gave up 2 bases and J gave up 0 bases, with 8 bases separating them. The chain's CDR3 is CAISEPDSSYNEQFF. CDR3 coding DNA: TGTGCCATCAGTGAGCCGGACAGCTCCTACAATGAGCAGTTCTTC.

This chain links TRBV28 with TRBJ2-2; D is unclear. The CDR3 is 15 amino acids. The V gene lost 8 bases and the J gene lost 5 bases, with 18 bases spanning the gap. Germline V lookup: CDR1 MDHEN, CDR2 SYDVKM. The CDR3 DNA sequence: TGTGCCAGCCGCCTGGATACCCTAGAGACCGGGGAGCTGTTTTTT. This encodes CASRLDTLETGELFF.

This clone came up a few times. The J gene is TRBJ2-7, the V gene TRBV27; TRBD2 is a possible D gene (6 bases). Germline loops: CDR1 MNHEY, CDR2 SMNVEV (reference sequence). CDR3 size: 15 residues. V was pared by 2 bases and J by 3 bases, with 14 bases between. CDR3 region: CASSLGLGLFYEQYF. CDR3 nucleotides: TGTGCCAGCAGTTTAGGCCTGGGACTCTTCTACGAGCAGTACTTC.

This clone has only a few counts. CDR3 DNA: TGTGCCAGCAGTCAGCGTTCACACTCCTACAATGAGCAGTTCTTC. Translated: CASSQRSHSYNEQFF. The V and J genes are TRBV12-3 or TRBV12-4 and TRBJ2-1; no firm D call. The ends were cut back, 5 bases at V and 0 bases at J, with 11 bases in the middle. This CDR3 comprises 15 residues.